This TCR beta chain was identified in a study of blood T cells in healthy people across ages. Study-wide results and limits: Naive T cell percentage strongly correlated with TCR beta diversity.

A J-beta primer mix and a sample-barcoded 5' primer were used in a second PCR of about 6 to 12 cycles. All cDNA molecules were each tagged by a template-switch adaptor with 12 random nucleotides. TCRdb re-called the 5' RACE reads through MiXCR, storing one row per CDR3 protein. The sample lists roughly 1,800,000 distinct CDR3 sequences; about 49% were seen once. This clonotype has only a few counts. Its antigen is as yet unknown. The clonotype was recovered from a woman aged 40 to 50 in good health. Sequencing used blood.

The CDR3 loop reads CSARDDRGPYGYTF. CDR3 nucleotides: TGCAGTGCTAGAGATGACAGGGGGCCTTATGGCTACACCTTC. This chain uses TRBV20-1 with TRBJ1-2; 10 positions agree with TRBD1. This CDR3 region has 14 residues. Germline V gene data show CDR1 as DFQATT and CDR2 as SNEGSKA (reference sequence). The V and J ends lost 0 bases and 5 bases, in that order; junction bases with no gene match: 3.